This TCR beta chain originates from a study of cytomegalovirus exposure and HLA in healthy donors. Overall study findings and caveats: A later analysis, which compared TCR beta chains of equal frequency, found the HLA-associated ones more clonally expanded.

With regard to this clone: Its antigen is unknown.

With 60 Vbeta and 13 Jbeta primers, the PCR was carried out. Method: immunoSEQ multiplex PCR; TCRdb's copy keeps in-frame clones and lacks some. Counted here are some 200,000 clones, approximately 80% occurring once; the ten biggest clones make up around 3%. This CDR3 region has 22 residues. Unmatched junction bases numbered 24, after V lost 0 bases and J lost 2 bases. The germline CDR1 and CDR2 sequences are SGDLS and YYNGEE. This clonotype was sampled from a woman aged 50 to 60 in good health and CMV-seropositive. J is TRBJ2-7 and V is TRBV9; 9 bases align to TRBD1. The sequenced sample was PBMCs. CDR3 nucleotides: TGTGCCAGCAGCGTAGCTGTTTCCGGGGTGGGACAGGGTCAACCCCAAGCCTACGAGCAGTACTTC. As protein: CASSVAVSGVGQGQPQAYEQYF.